The 5 T cell receptor beta chains in this list originate from one sample, sequenced in a study of T-cell memory formation after mild COVID-19. TCRdb recomputed calls from the 5' RACE reads with MiXCR, one row per CDR3 protein. The sample shows roughly 300,000 distinct CDR3 sequences, 15% to 20% of them seen only once. The sample was PBMCs or a T cell subset sorted from them (not recorded which). The origin of the receptors is a man aged 18 to 29 who had mild COVID-19 (a few samples of this study predate the infection). Cell type and time point are not known.

The chain has TRBV20-1 and TRBJ2-6; D not resolved. Germline values: CDR1 DFQATT, CDR2 SNEGSKA (reference sequence). V was cut by 0 bases and J by 0 bases, with 6 bases left in between. The CDR3 loop spans 15 amino acids. This CDR3 reads CSARDLGSGANVLTF. The CDR3 nucleotides read TGCAGTGCTAGAGATCTCGGCTCTGGGGCCAACGTCCTGACTTTC.

The V and J genes are TRBV4-2 and TRBJ1-2, with D possibly matching TRBD1 (6 bases). With 3 bases removed from V and 2 bases from J, the gap between germline ends came to 16 bases. CDR3 length: 16 residues. The germline gives CDR1 LGHNA, CDR2 YNFKEQ. The CDR3 loop reads CASSQNRDTYNYGYTF. The CDR3 DNA sequence: TGTGCCAGCAGCCAGAACCGGGACACCTACAACTATGGCTACACCTTC.

This clonotype has just a few counts. V gene TRBV4-2 combines with J gene TRBJ2-5; the match to TRBD2 covers 7 bases. The CDR3 has 17 amino acids. CDR1 LGHNA and CDR2 YNFKEQ come from the germline V gene. The V and J ends lost 1 base and 2 bases, in that order; junction bases with no gene match: 10. DNA for the CDR3: TGTGCCAGCAGCCAAGTCGCGCCGGGGGGTATTCAAGAGACCCAGTACTTC. It translates to CASSQVAPGGIQETQYF.

The chain uses TRBV10-3 and TRBJ2-2; TRBD2 matches 11 bases. V gave up 5 bases and J gave up 3 bases; unmatched junction bases: 8. CDR1 is ENHRY, CDR2 SYGVKD, per germline. The CDR3 sequence is 17 residues long. The CDR3 DNA reads TGTGCCATCAGTTCGCCCGGACTAGCGGGTGACACCGGGGAGCTGTTTTTT. It is translated as CAISSPGLAGDTGELFF.

This clonotype was counted a few times. The chain links TRBV5-1 to TRBJ2-1; unclear D gene. V dropped 0 bases and J dropped 7 bases, with 8 bases sitting between them. This CDR3 is built from 13 residues. Germline V gene lookup returns CDR1 SGHRS and CDR2 YFSETQ. The CDR3 here is CASSLEVANEQFF. The CDR3 nucleotides are TGCGCCAGCAGCTTGGAGGTCGCGAATGAGCAGTTCTTC.